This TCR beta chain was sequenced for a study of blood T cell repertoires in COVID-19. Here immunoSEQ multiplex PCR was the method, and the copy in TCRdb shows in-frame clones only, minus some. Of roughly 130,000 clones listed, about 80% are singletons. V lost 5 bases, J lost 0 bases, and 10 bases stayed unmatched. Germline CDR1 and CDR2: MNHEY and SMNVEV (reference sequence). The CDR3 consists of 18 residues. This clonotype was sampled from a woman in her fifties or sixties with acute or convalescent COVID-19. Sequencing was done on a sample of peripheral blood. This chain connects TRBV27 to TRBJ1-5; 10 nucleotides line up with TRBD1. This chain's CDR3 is CASSHLGQGPYSNQPQHF. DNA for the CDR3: TGTGCCAGCAGTCACCTGGGACAGGGGCCGTATAGCAATCAGCCCCAGCATTTT.